A single sample is the source of the 8 T cell receptor beta chains below, sequenced in a study of breast tumors, draining lymph nodes, adjacent tissues (dated by TCRdb to about 2016). Library construction relied on multiplex PCR. Reads for this sample came from an Illumina HiSeq 2000. TCRdb passed the public sequencing reads through fastp at Q25 and MiXCR, retaining productive beta sequences. Records with the same CDR3 protein are collapsed into one entry carrying the most frequent genes and DNA. The sample profile shows around 130,000 distinct CDR3 sequences; about 30% of them were found once. Under 2.5% of the sample is held by the ten biggest clonotypes. The axillary draining lymph nodes of breast cancer patients were the source of the lymph node samples. The sequencing input was axillary lymph node tissue. These receptors came from a female donor with breast cancer. Some clones in this sample may be carry-over from other donors' samples.

As to this clonotype: One end of the junction varies from germline; a read error may be responsible. This chain links TRBV6-6 with TRBJ1-5, with D possibly TRBD1 on 5 matching bases. The CDR3 loop spans 13 amino acids. Per the germline V gene, CDR1 is MNHNY and CDR2 is SVGAGI (reference sequence). In DNA form, the CDR3 reads TGCGCCAGCAGTTCCCCGCCCCGGGACCCCCAGCATTTT. Translated, it gives CASSSPPRDPQHF.

This clonotype was seen at least ten times. An end of the junction differs from the germline gene, which may be a read error. The chain employs TRBV6-5 and TRBJ1-6, with D unresolved. CDR3 length: 14 amino acids. Germline CDR1 reads MNHEY; CDR2 reads SVGAGI. The CDR3: CASSHSSGSGPLHF. Written as DNA, the CDR3 is TGTGCCAGCAGTCACTCTTCTGGCTCCGGGCCCCTCCACTTT.

This clonotype was counted at least ten times. The chain recombines TRBV19 with TRBJ2-7, with TRBD1 identical over 7 bases. CDR1 and CDR2 (germline): LNHDA, SQIVND (reference sequence). J lost 3 bases, V lost 5 bases, and 4 bases had no gene match. This CDR3 is built from 13 residues. The CDR3 protein is CASSGNRGYEQYF. The CDR3 bases are TGTGCCAGTAGTGGAAACAGGGGCTACGAGCAGTACTTC.

In this sample, this clonotype turned up a few times. This chain links TRBV6-2 or TRBV6-3 with TRBJ1-2, with a possible D match to TRBD1 (5 bases). CDR1 and CDR2 from the germline V gene are MNHEY and SVGEGT. Trimming took off 5 bases at V and 5 bases at J, with 15 bases between the two ends. The CDR3 sequence is 14 residues long. CDR3 protein: CASSHQDQGYGYTF. The CDR3 DNA reads TGTGCCAGCAGTCACCAAGACCAGGGATATGGCTACACCTTC.

This clonotype was counted between two and nine times. CDR3 nucleotide sequence: TGTGCCAGCAGTTTCGCGAACGGCCCCAACGTCCTGACTTTC. Encoded protein: CASSFANGPNVLTF. This sequence joins TRBV12-3 or TRBV12-4 and TRBJ2-6; no clear D. CDR3 length: 14 amino acids. The ends were cut back, 3 bases at V and 8 bases at J, with 11 bases in the middle.

In its sample, this clonotype was seen many times. This chain uses TRBV28 with TRBJ2-7; D unresolved. This CDR3 has 15 amino acids. V lost 8 bases to trimming and J lost 4 bases, with 21 bases between them. CDR1 MDHEN and CDR2 SYDVKM come from the germline V gene. CDR3 sequence (DNA): TGTGCCAGCCACGGAGTCCATTTACTACAATACGAGCAGTACTTC. Protein sequence: CASHGVHLLQYEQYF.

This clonotype occurred a few times. The chain recombines TRBV18 with TRBJ1-2; 12 positions agree with TRBD1. CDR1 is KGHSH and CDR2 is LQKENI in the germline V gene. This CDR3 spans 16 amino acids. The V and J ends lost 6 bases and 3 bases, in that order; junction bases with no gene match: 8. Here the CDR3 reads CASSAGQGASYYGYTF. The CDR3 nucleotides are TGTGCCAGCTCTGCGGGACAGGGGGCGTCCTACTATGGCTACACCTTC.

This clonotype was counted ten times or more. This sequence joins TRBV9 and TRBJ1-5, with D tentatively TRBD1 (6 bases). The CDR3 spans 14 residues. In germline, CDR1 is SGDLS, CDR2 YYNGEE. Between the trimmed V and J ends, which lost 3 bases and 6 bases, there was a span of 13 bases. The chain's CDR3 is CASSEGGGGQPQHF. The CDR3 DNA reads TGTGCCAGCAGCGAGGGGGGGGGAGGTCAGCCCCAGCATTTT.